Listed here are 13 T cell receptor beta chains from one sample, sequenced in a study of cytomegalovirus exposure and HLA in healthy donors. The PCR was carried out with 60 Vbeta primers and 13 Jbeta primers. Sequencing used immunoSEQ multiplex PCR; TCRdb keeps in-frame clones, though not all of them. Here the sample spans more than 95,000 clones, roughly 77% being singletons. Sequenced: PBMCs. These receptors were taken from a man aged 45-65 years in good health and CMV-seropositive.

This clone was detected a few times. CDR3 nucleotides: TGTGCCAGTAGTATAGTAGTCGGCTCCTACAATGAGCAGTTCTTC. Amino acid sequence: CASSIVVGSYNEQFF. The rearrangement links TRBV19 to TRBJ2-1; D call uncertain. V was cut by 1 base and J by 0 bases, with 7 bases left in between. This CDR3 has 15 residues. Germline lookup yields CDR1 LNHDA and CDR2 SQIVND (reference sequence).

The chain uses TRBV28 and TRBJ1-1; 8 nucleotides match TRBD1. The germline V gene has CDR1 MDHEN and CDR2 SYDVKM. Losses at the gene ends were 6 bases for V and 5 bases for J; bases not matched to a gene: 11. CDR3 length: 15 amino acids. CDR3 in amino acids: CASRSGGEDGTEAFF. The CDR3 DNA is TGTGCCAGCAGGTCAGGGGGCGAAGATGGGACTGAAGCTTTCTTT. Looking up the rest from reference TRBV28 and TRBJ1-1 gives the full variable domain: DVKVTQSSRYLVKRTGEKVFLECVQDMDHENMFWYRQDPGLGLRLIYFSYDVKMKEKGDIPEGYSVSREKKERFSLILESASTNQTSMYLCASRSGGEDGTEAFFGQGTRLTVV.

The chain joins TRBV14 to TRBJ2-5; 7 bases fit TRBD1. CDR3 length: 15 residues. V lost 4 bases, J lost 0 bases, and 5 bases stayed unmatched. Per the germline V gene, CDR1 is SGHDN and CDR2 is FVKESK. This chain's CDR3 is CASSPGQANQETQYF. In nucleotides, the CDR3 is TGTGCCAGCAGCCCCGGACAGGCCAACCAAGAGACCCAGTACTTC.

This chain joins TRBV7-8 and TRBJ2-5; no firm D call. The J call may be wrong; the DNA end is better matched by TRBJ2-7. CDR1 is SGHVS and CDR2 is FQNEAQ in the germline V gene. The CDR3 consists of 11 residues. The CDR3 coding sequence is TGTGCCAGCAGCCCCACCTACGAGCAGTACTTC. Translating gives CASSPTYEQYF.

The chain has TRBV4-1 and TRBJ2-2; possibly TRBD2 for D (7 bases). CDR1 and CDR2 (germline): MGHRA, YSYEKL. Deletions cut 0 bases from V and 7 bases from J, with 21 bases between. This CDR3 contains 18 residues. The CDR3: CASSQEWGGGAAVGELFF. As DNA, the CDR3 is TGCGCCAGCAGCCAAGAATGGGGTGGGGGGGCTGCTGTCGGGGAGCTGTTTTTT.

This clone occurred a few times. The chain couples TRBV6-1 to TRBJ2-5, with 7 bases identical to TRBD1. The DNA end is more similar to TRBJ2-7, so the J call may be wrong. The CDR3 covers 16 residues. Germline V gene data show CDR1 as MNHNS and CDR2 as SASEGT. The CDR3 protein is CASSEGSGDSPFEQYF. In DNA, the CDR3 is TGTGCCAGCAGTGAGGGCTCAGGGGACAGCCCCTTCGAGCAGTACTTC.

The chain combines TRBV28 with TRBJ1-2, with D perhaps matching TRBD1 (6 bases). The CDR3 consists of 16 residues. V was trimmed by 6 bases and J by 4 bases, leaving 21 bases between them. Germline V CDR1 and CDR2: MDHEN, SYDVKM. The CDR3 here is CASSPHGGGATYGYTF. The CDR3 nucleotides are TGTGCCAGCAGCCCCCACGGCGGGGGCGCCACCTATGGCTACACCTTC.

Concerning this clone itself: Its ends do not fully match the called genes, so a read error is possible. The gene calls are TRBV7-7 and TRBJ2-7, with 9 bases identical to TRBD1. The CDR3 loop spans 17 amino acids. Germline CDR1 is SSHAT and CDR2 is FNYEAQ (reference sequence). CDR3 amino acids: CASSLNRAEQGAGEQYF. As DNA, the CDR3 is TGTGCTAGCAGCTTAAATCGGGCGGAACAGGGGGCGGGCGAGCAGTACTTC.

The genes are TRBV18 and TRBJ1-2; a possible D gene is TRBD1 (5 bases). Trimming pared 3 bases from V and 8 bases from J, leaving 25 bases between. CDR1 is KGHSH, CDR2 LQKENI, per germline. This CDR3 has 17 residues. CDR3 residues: CASSPTPAQQGLRGYTF. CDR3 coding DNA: TGTGCCAGCTCACCGACCCCGGCCCAGCAGGGTTTAAGAGGCTACACCTTC.

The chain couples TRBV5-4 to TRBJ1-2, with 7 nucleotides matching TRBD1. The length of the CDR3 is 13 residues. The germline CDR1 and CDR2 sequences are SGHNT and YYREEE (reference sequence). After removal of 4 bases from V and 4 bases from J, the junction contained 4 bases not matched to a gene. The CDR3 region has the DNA TGTGCCAGCAGCCGGGACAGCTCCTATGGCTACACCTTC. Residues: CASSRDSSYGYTF. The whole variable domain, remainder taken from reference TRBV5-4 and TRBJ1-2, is ETGVTQSPTHLIKTRGQQVTLRCSSQSGHNTVSWYQQALGQGPQFIFQYYREEENGRGNFPPRFSGLQFPNYSSELNVNALELDDSALYLCASSRDSSYGYTFGSGTRLTVV.

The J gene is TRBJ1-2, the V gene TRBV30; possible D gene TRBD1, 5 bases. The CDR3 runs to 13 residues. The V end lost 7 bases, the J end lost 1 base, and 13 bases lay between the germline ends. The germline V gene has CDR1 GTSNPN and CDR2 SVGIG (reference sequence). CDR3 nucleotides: TGTGCCTCATCGACCAGGGATAACTATGGCTACACCTTC. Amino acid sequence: CASSTRDNYGYTF.

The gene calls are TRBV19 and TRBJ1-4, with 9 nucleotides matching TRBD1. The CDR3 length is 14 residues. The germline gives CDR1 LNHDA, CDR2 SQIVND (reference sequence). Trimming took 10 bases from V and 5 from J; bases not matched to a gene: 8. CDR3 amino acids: CATNTGTGNEKLFF. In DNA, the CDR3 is TGTGCCACCAATACCGGGACAGGGAATGAAAAACTGTTTTTT.

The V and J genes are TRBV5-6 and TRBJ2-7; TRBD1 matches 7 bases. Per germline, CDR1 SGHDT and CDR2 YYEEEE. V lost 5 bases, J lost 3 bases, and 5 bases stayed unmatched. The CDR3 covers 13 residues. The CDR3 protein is CASSDRVGYEQYF. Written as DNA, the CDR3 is TGTGCCAGCAGTGACAGGGTAGGCTACGAGCAGTACTTC.